These 2 T cell receptor beta chains came from one sample sequenced in a study of identical twins. Via MiXCR, TCRdb re-called the 5' RACE reads, giving one row per CDR3 protein. The data show some 500,000 distinct CDR3 sequences, over 12% seen once. These data were also reused for a study on yellow fever vaccine responses in identical twins.

The specimen sequenced was CD4+ T cells sorted from blood. The receptor set was obtained from a woman aged 18-29 years in good health.

The rearrangement uses TRBV21-1 and TRBJ2-3; no DNA check was done on the table's D call, TRBD2. TRBV21-1 is designated a pseudogene. This CDR3 is built from 19 residues. Here the CDR3 DNA reads TGTGCCAGCAGCAACCTCATCCAGACTAGCGGGAGGCTCGCAGATACGCAGTATTTT. This sequence encodes CASSNLIQTSGRLADTQYF.

This chain joins TRBV15 and TRBJ1-6; unclear D gene. Germline-derived CDR1 and CDR2 are LNHNV and YYDKDF (reference sequence). The V end lost 0 bases, the J end lost 10 bases, and 13 bases lay between the germline ends. This CDR3 region has 15 residues. CDR3 residues: CATSREEGLESPLHF. Written as DNA, the CDR3 is TGTGCCACCAGCAGAGAGGAGGGCCTGGAATCACCCCTCCACTTT.